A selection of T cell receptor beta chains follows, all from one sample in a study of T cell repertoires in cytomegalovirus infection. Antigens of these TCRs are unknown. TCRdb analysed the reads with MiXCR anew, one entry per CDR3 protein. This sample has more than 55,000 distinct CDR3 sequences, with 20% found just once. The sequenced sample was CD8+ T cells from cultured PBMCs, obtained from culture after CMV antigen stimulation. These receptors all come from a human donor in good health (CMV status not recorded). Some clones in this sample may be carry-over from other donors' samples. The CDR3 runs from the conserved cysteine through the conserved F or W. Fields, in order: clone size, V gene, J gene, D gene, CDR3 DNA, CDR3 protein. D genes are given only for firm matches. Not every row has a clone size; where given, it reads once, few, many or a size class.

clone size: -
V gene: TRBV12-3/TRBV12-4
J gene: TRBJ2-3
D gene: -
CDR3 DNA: TGTGCCAGCACCCCGGACCTCACAGATACGCAGTATTTT
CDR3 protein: CASTPDLTDTQYF

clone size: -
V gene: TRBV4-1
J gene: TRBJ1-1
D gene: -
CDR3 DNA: TGCGCCAGCAGCCAAGATAGGAGGGGTGAAGCTTTCTTT
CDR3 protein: CASSQDRRGEAFF

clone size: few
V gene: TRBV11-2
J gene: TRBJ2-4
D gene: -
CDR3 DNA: TGTGCCAGCACCAAAGGGGGGCTGACGGCCAAAAACATTCAGTACTTC
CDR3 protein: CASTKGGLTAKNIQYF

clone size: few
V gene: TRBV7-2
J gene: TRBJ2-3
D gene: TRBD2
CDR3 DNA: TGTGCCAGCAGCTTGGCTAGCGGGGGACACACAGATACGCAGTATTTT
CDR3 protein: CASSLASGGHTDTQYF

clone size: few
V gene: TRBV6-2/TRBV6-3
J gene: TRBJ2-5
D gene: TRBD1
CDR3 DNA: TGTGCCAGCCAAGAGACAGGGAAGGAGACCCAGTACTTC
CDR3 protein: CASQETGKETQYF

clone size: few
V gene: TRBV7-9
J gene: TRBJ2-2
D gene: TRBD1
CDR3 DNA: TGTGCCAGCAGCTTCTGGGACAGGGCTTCCGGGGAGCTGTTTTTT
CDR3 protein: CASSFWDRASGELFF

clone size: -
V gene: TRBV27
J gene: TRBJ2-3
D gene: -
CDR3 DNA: TGTGCCAGCAGTTCCCCGGGCCGTGCCCTCACAGATACGCAGTATTTT
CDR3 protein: CASSSPGRALTDTQYF

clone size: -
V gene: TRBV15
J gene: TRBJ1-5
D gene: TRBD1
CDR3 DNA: TGTGCCACCAGCAACCTTGACAGGGGTAGCAATCAGCCCCAGCATTTT
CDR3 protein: CATSNLDRGSNQPQHF

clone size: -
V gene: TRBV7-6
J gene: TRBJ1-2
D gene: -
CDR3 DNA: TGTGCCAGCGGCCGGGGGGATAACTATGGCTACACCTTC
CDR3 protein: CASGRGDNYGYTF

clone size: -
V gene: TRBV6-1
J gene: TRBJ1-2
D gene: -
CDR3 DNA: TGTGCCAGCAGTGAACTTTCCGGGACTGTTAACTATGGCTACACCTTC
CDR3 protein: CASSELSGTVNYGYTF

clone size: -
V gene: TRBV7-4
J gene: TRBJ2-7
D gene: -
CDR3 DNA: TGTGCCAGCAGCTCTTACAGGGATCCCTATGGGCAGTACTTC
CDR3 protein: CASSSYRDPYGQYF

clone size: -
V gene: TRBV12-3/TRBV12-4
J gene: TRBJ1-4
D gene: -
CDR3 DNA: TGTGCCAGCAGAGCAGGGATTAGAGAAAAACTGTTTTTT
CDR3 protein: CASRAGIREKLFF

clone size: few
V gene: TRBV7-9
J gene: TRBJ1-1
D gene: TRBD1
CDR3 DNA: TGTGCCAGCAGCAACCTACAGGGGATGAACACTGAAGCTTTCTTT
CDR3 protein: CASSNLQGMNTEAFF

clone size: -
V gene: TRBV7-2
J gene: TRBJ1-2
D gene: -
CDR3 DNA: TGTGCCAGCAGCTTAGTTAGGGCCTATGGCTACACCTTC
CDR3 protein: CASSLVRAYGYTF

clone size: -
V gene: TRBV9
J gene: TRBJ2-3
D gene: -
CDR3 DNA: TGTGCCAGCAGCGTGCCCGGGGGTGCGCAGTATTTT
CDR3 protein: CASSVPGGAQYF

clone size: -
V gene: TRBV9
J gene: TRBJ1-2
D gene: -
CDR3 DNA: TGTGCCAGCAGCGCCACAGGTTTTAACTATGGCTACACCTTC
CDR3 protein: CASSATGFNYGYTF

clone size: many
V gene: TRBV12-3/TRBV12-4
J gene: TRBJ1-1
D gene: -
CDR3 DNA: TGTGCCAGCTCGCGCCAGGGGATGAACACTGAAGCTTTCTTT
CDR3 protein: CASSRQGMNTEAFF

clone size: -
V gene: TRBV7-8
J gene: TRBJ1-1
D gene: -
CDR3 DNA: TGTGCCAGCAGCTCGAATTCTAAGGGAGCTTTCTTT
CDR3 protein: CASSSNSKGAFF

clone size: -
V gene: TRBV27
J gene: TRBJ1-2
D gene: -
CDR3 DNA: TGTGCCAGCAGTATTAACCCCAACACGGGGTATGGCTACACCTTC
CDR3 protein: CASSINPNTGYGYTF

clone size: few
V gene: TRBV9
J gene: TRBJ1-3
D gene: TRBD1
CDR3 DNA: TGTGCCAGCAGCGTGGACCGGGACAGCTCTGGAAACACCATATATTTT
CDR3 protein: CASSVDRDSSGNTIYF

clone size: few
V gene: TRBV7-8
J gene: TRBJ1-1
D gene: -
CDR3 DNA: TGTGCCAGCACCGCCTCGGGCGACACTGAAGCTTTCTTT
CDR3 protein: CASTASGDTEAFF

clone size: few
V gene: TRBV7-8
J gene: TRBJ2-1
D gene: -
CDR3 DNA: TGTGCCAGCATCAATGGACAGAGACGAAACAATGAGCAGTTCTTC
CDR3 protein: CASINGQRRNNEQFF

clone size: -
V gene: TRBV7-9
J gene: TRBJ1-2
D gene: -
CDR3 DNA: TGTGCCAGCAGCTTAATCAGGGACCAACGTCTCTATGGCTACACCTTC
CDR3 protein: CASSLIRDQRLYGYTF

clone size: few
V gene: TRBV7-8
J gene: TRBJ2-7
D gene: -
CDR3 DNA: TGTGCCAGCAGCCAGGGCGCCTACTCCTACGAGCAGTACTTC
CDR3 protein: CASSQGAYSYEQYF

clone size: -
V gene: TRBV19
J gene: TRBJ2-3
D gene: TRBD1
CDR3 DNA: TGTGCCAGTAGTATCGGGACAGGGAAGGATACGCAGTATTTT
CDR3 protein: CASSIGTGKDTQYF

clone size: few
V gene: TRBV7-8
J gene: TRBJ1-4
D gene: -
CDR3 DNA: TGTGCCAGCAGCGAAGGGACCTTTGAAAAACTGTTTTTT
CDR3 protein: CASSEGTFEKLFF

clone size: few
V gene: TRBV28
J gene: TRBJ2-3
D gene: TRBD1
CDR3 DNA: TGTGCCAGCAGTCTTTCCAGCCGGGACAGGGGGACAGATACGCAGTATTTT
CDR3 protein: CASSLSSRDRGTDTQYF

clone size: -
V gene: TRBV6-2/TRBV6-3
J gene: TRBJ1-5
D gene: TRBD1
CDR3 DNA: TGTGCCAGCAGAAGGACAGGGGGTAGCAATCAGCCCCAGCATTTT
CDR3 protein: CASRRTGGSNQPQHF

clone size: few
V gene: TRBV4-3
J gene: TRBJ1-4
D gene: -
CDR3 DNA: TGCGCCAGCAGCCAAGCGGATCAGGGAAAAAAACTGTTTTTT
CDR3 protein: CASSQADQGKKLFF

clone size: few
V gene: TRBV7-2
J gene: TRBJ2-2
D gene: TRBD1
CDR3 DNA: TGTGCTACCGGGACCGGGACAGCGAACACCGGGGAGCTGTTTTTT
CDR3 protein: CATGTGTANTGELFF